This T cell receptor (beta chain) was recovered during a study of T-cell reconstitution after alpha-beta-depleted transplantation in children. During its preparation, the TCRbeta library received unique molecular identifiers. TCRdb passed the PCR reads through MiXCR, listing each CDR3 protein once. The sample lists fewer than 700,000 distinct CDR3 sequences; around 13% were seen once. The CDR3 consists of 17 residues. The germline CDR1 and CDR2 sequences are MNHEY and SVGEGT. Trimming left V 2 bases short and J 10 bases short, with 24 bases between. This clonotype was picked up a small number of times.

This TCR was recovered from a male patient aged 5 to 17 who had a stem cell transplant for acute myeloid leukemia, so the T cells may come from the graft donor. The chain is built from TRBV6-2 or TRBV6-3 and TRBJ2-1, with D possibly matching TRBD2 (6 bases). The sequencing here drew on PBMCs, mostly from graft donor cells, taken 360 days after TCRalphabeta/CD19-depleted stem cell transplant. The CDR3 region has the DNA TGTGCCAGCAGTTACATAATCGCGGGACCCCTAGATTGCGAGCAGTTCTTC. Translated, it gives CASSYIIAGPLDCEQFF.